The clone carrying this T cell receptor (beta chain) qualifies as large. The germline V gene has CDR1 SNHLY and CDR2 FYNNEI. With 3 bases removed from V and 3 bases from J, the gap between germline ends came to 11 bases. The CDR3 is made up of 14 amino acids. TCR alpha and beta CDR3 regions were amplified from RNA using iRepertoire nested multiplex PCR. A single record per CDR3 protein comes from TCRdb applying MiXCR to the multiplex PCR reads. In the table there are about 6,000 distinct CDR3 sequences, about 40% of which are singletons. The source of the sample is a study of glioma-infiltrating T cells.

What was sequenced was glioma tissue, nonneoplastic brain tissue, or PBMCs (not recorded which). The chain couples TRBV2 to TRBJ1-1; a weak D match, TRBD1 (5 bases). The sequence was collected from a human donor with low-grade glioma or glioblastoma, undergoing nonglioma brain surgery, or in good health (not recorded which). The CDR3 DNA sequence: TGTGCCAGCAGTGATAGCTCGGGGGACACTGAAGCTTTCTTT. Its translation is CASSDSSGDTEAFF.